These T cell receptor beta chains were read from a single sample in a study of blood T cell repertoires in COVID-19. Here immunoSEQ multiplex PCR was the method, and the copy in TCRdb shows in-frame clones only, minus some. This sample yields around 470,000 clones, of which approximately 92% are seen a single time; roughly 1% belongs to the top ten. Sequences were obtained from peripheral blood. Every receptor here comes from a man aged 18 to 29 with COVID-19, enrolled during active disease. Both conserved end residues are part of each CDR3. D genes are given only for firm matches. Rows give clone size only sometimes, using once, few, many, or a class for an expanded clone.

d_call	clone_size	j_call	v_call	cdr3_aa	cdr3_nt
TRBD1	once	TRBJ1-3	TRBV9	CASSTGQGSGNTIYF	TGTGCCAGCAGCACGGGACAGGGCTCTGGAAACACCATATATTTT
TRBD1	NA	TRBJ2-5	TRBV5-5	CASSLRTGGAGETQYF	TGTGCCAGCAGCTTGCGCACAGGGGGCGCGGGAGAGACCCAGTACTTC
TRBD1	NA	TRBJ2-1	TRBV20-1	CSASKVPGQEDNEQFF	TGCAGTGCTAGTAAGGTGCCGGGACAGGAAGACAATGAGCAGTTCTTC
NA	NA	TRBJ2-2	TRBV28	CASNRNRGGELFF	TGTGCCAGCAACCGGAATCGGGGCGGGGAGCTGTTTTTT
NA	NA	TRBJ1-3	TRBV5-6	CASSFGQGGGNTIYF	TGTGCCAGCAGCTTCGGCCAGGGAGGTGGAAACACCATATATTTT
TRBD1	NA	TRBJ1-5	TRBV27	CASGRGPDISLSNQPQHF	TGTGCCAGCGGCAGGGGGCCCGACATAAGCCTTAGCAATCAGCCCCAGCATTTT
TRBD1	NA	TRBJ2-1	TRBV5-6	CASSLGDRAYNEQFF	TGTGCCAGCAGCTTGGGGGACAGAGCCTACAATGAGCAGTTCTTC
NA	NA	TRBJ2-7	TRBV5-1	CASSLGGTAQGSYEQYF	TGCGCCAGCAGCTTGGGCGGGACGGCTCAAGGTTCCTACGAGCAGTACTTC
NA	NA	TRBJ1-1	TRBV19	CASSMIGNTEAFF	TGTGCCAGTAGTATGATCGGGAACACTGAAGCTTTCTTT
TRBD2	NA	TRBJ2-3	TRBV5-1	CASSFGGYTDTQYF	TGCGCCAGCAGCTTCGGGGGGTACACAGATACGCAGTATTTT
TRBD2	NA	TRBJ2-3	TRBV24-1	CATSDSPPGLGADTQYF	TGTGCCACCAGTGATTCCCCCCCGGGACTAGGGGCAGATACGCAGTATTTT
TRBD2	NA	TRBJ2-7	TRBV10-3	CAISAAAGGLRGYEQYF	TGTGCCATCAGTGCAGCAGCGGGGGGGCTTCGGGGCTACGAGCAGTACTTC
NA	NA	TRBJ2-1	TRBV7-3	CASSSLPTSNEQFF	TGTGCCAGCAGCTCCCTCCCGACTAGTAATGAGCAGTTCTTC
NA	NA	TRBJ2-7	TRBV5-8	CASSRPTDTRGTYEQYF	TGTGCCAGCAGCCGACCAACTGACACCAGGGGAACCTACGAGCAGTACTTC
TRBD2	NA	TRBJ2-7	TRBV13	CASSHSDGGSYEQYF	TGTGCCAGCAGCCACTCAGACGGGGGGAGCTACGAGCAGTACTTC
NA	NA	TRBJ2-7	TRBV29-1	CSAEGTSYEQYF	TGCAGCGCCGAGGGTACCAGCTACGAGCAGTACTTC
TRBD2	NA	TRBJ2-7	TRBV11-3	CASSLGDIAGGGEQYF	TGTGCCAGCAGCTTAGGGGACATAGCGGGGGGCGGAGAGCAGTACTTC
NA	NA	TRBJ2-5	TRBV2	CASIFPGRTKETQYF	TGTGCCAGCATATTTCCTGGCAGGACAAAAGAGACCCAGTACTTC
TRBD2	NA	TRBJ2-1	TRBV24-1	CATSTSGGAGSYNEQFF	TGTGCCACCAGTACTAGCGGGGGTGCCGGAAGCTACAATGAGCAGTTCTTC
NA	NA	TRBJ2-7	TRBV28	CASSLYALGHPRSYEQYF	TGTGCCAGCAGTTTGTATGCCCTGGGGCACCCCCGCTCTTACGAGCAGTACTTC
TRBD2	NA	TRBJ2-2	TRBV7-6	CASSSSSGRDTGELFF	TGTGCCAGCAGCTCCTCTAGCGGGAGGGATACCGGGGAGCTGTTTTTT
NA	NA	TRBJ2-3	TRBV4-1	CASSPATTLGTDTQYF	TGCGCCAGCAGCCCCGCCACCACCCTAGGAACAGATACGCAGTATTTT
TRBD2	few	TRBJ2-7	TRBV28	CASSLWRSGRSEQYF	TGTGCCAGCAGTTTGTGGCGTAGCGGGAGAAGCGAGCAGTACTTC
TRBD1	NA	TRBJ2-1	TRBV20-1	CSAPTGNEQFF	TGCAGTGCTCCGACAGGGAATGAGCAGTTCTTC
TRBD1	NA	TRBJ1-2	TRBV27	CASSLRQGYNYGYTF	TGTGCCAGCAGTCTTCGACAGGGCTATAACTATGGCTACACCTTC
TRBD1	NA	TRBJ2-4	TRBV29-1	CSVGLTGARNIQYF	TGCAGCGTTGGGCTGACAGGGGCTAGAAACATTCAGTACTTC
NA	NA	TRBJ1-1	TRBV29-1	CSTWEQGNTEAFF	TGCAGCACTTGGGAACAGGGGAACACTGAAGCTTTCTTT
TRBD2	once	TRBJ2-1	TRBV5-6	CASSLGTSPHEQFF	TGTGCCAGCAGCTTGGGGACTAGTCCTCATGAGCAGTTCTTC
NA	few	TRBJ1-1	TRBV2	CASSGQGRGEAFF	TGTGCCAGCAGTGGGCAGGGAAGGGGTGAAGCTTTCTTT
TRBD2	NA	TRBJ2-1	TRBV10-1	CASSELTSGNEQFF	TGCGCCAGCAGTGAGCTGACTAGCGGGAATGAGCAGTTCTTC
TRBD2	NA	TRBJ2-7	TRBV27	CASRLGGGPGEQYF	TGTGCCAGCAGATTGGGGGGAGGGCCTGGAGAGCAGTACTTC
TRBD2	NA	TRBJ2-1	TRBV9	CASSARLALYNEQFF	TGTGCCAGCAGCGCGAGACTAGCGCTGTACAATGAGCAGTTCTTC
TRBD1	NA	TRBJ2-7	TRBV27	CASGGTGDYEQYF	TGTGCCAGCGGGGGGACAGGGGACTACGAGCAGTACTTC